The 12 T cell receptor beta chains in this list originate from one sample, sequenced in a study of T cell responses to AZD1222 COVID-19 vaccine. Clones were sequenced by immunoSEQ multiplex PCR, and TCRdb holds only the in-frame ones, with some missing. In the table there are about 140,000 clones, under 95% of which are singletons. The sequences come from peripheral blood, collected on day 0 of AZD1222 vaccination. Receptor source: an adult in good health.

This clone showed up just a few times. The chain combines TRBV11-3 with TRBJ1-2; TRBD1 aligns across 8 bases. CDR3 length equals 13 residues. V gave up 5 bases and J gave up 8 bases; unmatched junction bases: 7. The germline gives CDR1 SGHNT, CDR2 YENEEA. The CDR3 nucleotides read TGTGCCAGCAGCGATGACGACAGGGGAGGCTACACCTTC. Translated: CASSDDDRGGYTF.

The chain employs TRBV23-1 and TRBJ2-1; 9 bases align to TRBD1. TRBV23-1 is noted as an ORF with a role that remains uncertain. The CDR3 consists of 19 residues. V was clipped by 4 bases and J by 3 bases; unmatched bases: 16. CDR3 sequence: CASSRPGQGPNPDYNEQFF. The CDR3 DNA reads as TGCGCCAGCAGTCGTCCGGGACAGGGACCCAATCCAGACTACAATGAGCAGTTCTTC.

CDR3 amino acids: CASSQLTLSTFF. CDR3 bases: TGTGCCAGCAGTCAACTGACACTAAGTACTTTCTTT. The J gene is TRBJ1-1, the V gene TRBV12-3 or TRBV12-4; D unresolved. The CDR3 sequence is 12 residues long. V was trimmed by 5 bases and J by 12 bases, leaving 16 bases between them.

This clone was counted a few times. The chain uses TRBV7-2 and TRBJ1-5; D ambiguous. This CDR3 has 16 amino acids. The V and J ends lost 2 bases and 7 bases respectively, with 18 bases between them. CDR1 and CDR2 (germline): SGHTA, FQGNSA. The CDR3 region is CASSLTGGGRGQPQHF. CDR3 nucleotides: TGTGCCAGCAGCTTAACCGGCGGAGGGCGGGGACAGCCCCAGCATTTT.

The V gene is TRBV5-4, the J gene TRBJ2-6; TRBD1 is a possible D gene (5 bases). The germline V gene encodes CDR1 SGHNT and CDR2 YYREEE (reference sequence). CDR3 length equals 15 residues. V gave up 5 bases and J gave up 0 bases, with 9 bases separating them. The CDR3, as DNA: TGTGCCAGCAGTTCGCAGGGCTCTGGGGCCAACGTCCTGACTTTC. Its protein product is CASSSQGSGANVLTF.

The chain recombines TRBV24-1 with TRBJ2-1, with D perhaps TRBD2 (7 bases). V shed 0 bases and J shed 6 bases, with 11 bases lying between them. CDR3 size: 15 residues. Germline V gene lookup returns CDR1 KGHDR and CDR2 SFDVKD. The CDR3 DNA reads TGTGCCACCAGTGATTTGGGGGAGGGGGGCAATGAGCAGTTCTTC. Protein: CATSDLGEGGNEQFF.

As DNA, the CDR3 is TGTGCCAGCAGCTTTGGTTCCCACTCCTACGAGCAGTACTTC. It yields the protein CASSFGSHSYEQYF. This chain joins TRBV5-4 and TRBJ2-7; no clear D gene. CDR1 and CDR2 (germline): SGHNT, YYREEE (reference sequence). CDR3 size: 14 residues. V dropped 2 bases and J dropped 0 bases, with 9 bases sitting between them.

J is TRBJ1-1 and V is TRBV2; 8 nucleotides line up with TRBD1. Germline V gives CDR1 SNHLY, CDR2 FYNNEI. The CDR3 spans 16 residues. J was trimmed by 3 bases and V by 1 base; bases with no gene match: 7. The CDR3 nucleotides read TGTGCCAGCAGTGAAGGACAGGGGATATTAGACACTGAAGCTTTCTTT. Translating it yields CASSEGQGILDTEAFF. Full variable domain (missing parts from reference TRBV2 and TRBJ1-1): EPEVTQTPSHQVTQMGQEVILRCVPISNHLYFYWYRQILGQKVEFLVSFYNNEISEKSEIFDDQFSVERPDGSNFTLKIRSTKLEDSAMYFCASSEGQGILDTEAFFGQGTRLTVV.

In this sample, this clone turned up a few times. The V gene is TRBV5-5, the J gene TRBJ1-6, with D perhaps matching TRBD1 (6 bases). The CDR3 is made up of 13 amino acids. V shed 1 base and J shed 9 bases, with 8 bases lying between them. The germline V gene has CDR1 SGHKS and CDR2 YYEKEE (reference sequence). Here the CDR3 reads CASSLTRGSPLHF. CDR3 DNA: TGTGCCAGCAGCTTGACCAGGGGTTCACCCCTCCACTTT.

The chain joins TRBV7-2 to TRBJ2-5; 7 nucleotides line up with TRBD2. There are 14 residues in the CDR3. V shed 5 bases, J shed 5 bases, and the junction held 8 bases outside the gene matches. CDR1 is SGHTA and CDR2 is FQGNSA in the germline V gene. The DNA for the CDR3 is TGTGCCAGCAGCCAACGGGGGAGGGAGGAGACCCAGTACTTC. Residues: CASSQRGREETQYF. The entire variable domain, with the rest obtained from reference TRBV7-2 and TRBJ2-5, is as follows: GAGVSQSPSNKVTEKGKDVELRCDPISGHTALYWYRQSLGQGLEFLIYFQGNSAPDKSGLPSDRFSAERTGGSVSTLTIQRTQQEDSAVYLCASSQRGREETQYFGPGTRLLVL.

The V and J genes are TRBV27 and TRBJ2-7, with D hard to call. V was trimmed by 6 bases and J by 3 bases, leaving 15 bases between them. Germline CDR1 MNHEY, CDR2 SMNVEV (reference sequence). There are 14 residues in the CDR3. DNA for the CDR3: TGTGCCAGCAGCCCTATCTACACGGACTACGAGCAGTACTTC. This gives the protein CASSPIYTDYEQYF.

The chain combines TRBV5-4 with TRBJ2-7; 7 nucleotides align to TRBD2. With V trimmed by 2 bases and J by 2 bases, 4 bases remained unmatched. The CDR3 covers 14 residues. CDR1 and CDR2 from the germline V gene are SGHNT and YYREEE (reference sequence). As DNA, the CDR3 is TGTGCCAGCAGCTTTGGCGGGGGAACCTACGAGCAGTACTTC. Protein product: CASSFGGGTYEQYF.